The clone carrying this TCR beta chain is a singleton in its sample. Its target is unknown. This specimen comes from a study of OX40 agonist ivuxolimab in advanced cancers. Study-wide background: Therapy given before enrollment (anti-PD-1, anti-PD-L1 or anti-CTLA-4) was allowed, and over 35% had some.

Sequenced by immunoSEQ multiplex PCR; TCRdb stores in-frame clones only, minus some. The sample has 65,000 to 85,000 clones; around 85% are singletons. CDR1 and CDR2 from the germline V gene are SQVTM and ANQGSEA. CDR3 length: 12 residues. V dropped 7 bases and J dropped 3 bases, with 13 bases sitting between them. Study-level findings and limits: Blood T cells, both CD4+ and CD8+, expanded clonally by week 6 at 0.1 to 3.0 mg/kg.

The TCR originated in an adult with an advanced solid tumor such as melanoma, head and neck, liver or kidney cancer. The chain recombines TRBV29-1 with TRBJ2-7, with D possibly TRBD2 on 5 matching bases. The material was CD4+ or CD8+ T cells sorted from blood, obtained in a trial of the OX40 agonist ivuxolimab. CDR3 coding DNA: TGCAGCGCTGGGTCGGGGATCTACGAGCAGTACTTC. Translation: CSAGSGIYEQYF.